These 9 T cell receptor beta chains share one sample of origin, sequenced in a study of T cell repertoires in cytomegalovirus infection. TCRdb reprocessed the reads with MiXCR, giving one entry per CDR3 protein. The sample lists under 850,000 distinct CDR3 sequences; 35% to 45% were seen once. The material sequenced was PBMCs. These receptors were taken from a human donor in good health (CMV status not recorded). Some clones in this sample may be carry-over from other donors' samples.

The chain links TRBV7-2 to TRBJ2-7; no clear D gene. CDR1 is SGHTA, CDR2 FQGNSA, per germline. The CDR3 totals 14 residues. DNA for the CDR3: TGTGCAGGCAGCTTAGGACGGCTCTCCTACGAGCAGTACTTC. Its protein product is CAGSLGRLSYEQYF.

This clonotype was seen more than once but under ten times. The chain combines TRBV10-3 with TRBJ1-2; 7 bases map to TRBD1. CDR3 length equals 14 residues. Germline CDR1 ENHRY, CDR2 SYGVKD. J gave up 4 bases and V 2 bases, and 4 bases lay outside the gene matches. Written as DNA, the CDR3 is TGTGCCATCAGTGAGCGGGGACAGCGCTATGGCTACACCTTC. It translates to CAISERGQRYGYTF.

This clonotype was detected ten times or more. The rearrangement links TRBV7-2 to TRBJ2-2; the D is unclear. V dropped 1 base and J dropped 7 bases, with 10 bases sitting between them. The CDR3 has 14 residues. The germline V gene encodes CDR1 SGHTA and CDR2 FQGNSA. The CDR3 coding sequence is TGTGCCAGCAGCTTAGACGGGCGTTTCGGGGAGCTGTTTTTT. Translating it yields CASSLDGRFGELFF.

V and J are TRBV12-3 or TRBV12-4 and TRBJ1-6, with D possibly TRBD1 on 5 matching bases. This CDR3 contains 14 residues. V gave up 3 bases and J gave up 8 bases, with 11 bases separating them. The CDR3 is CASSFQGMDSPLHF. The DNA of the CDR3 is TGTGCCAGCAGTTTCCAGGGTATGGATTCACCCCTCCACTTT.

J is TRBJ2-1 and V is TRBV30, with D uncertain. V lost 5 bases and J 6 bases, leaving 14 bases between the germline ends. CDR3 length: 13 amino acids. CDR1 and CDR2 from the germline V gene are GTSNPN and SVGIG (reference sequence). This chain's CDR3 is CAWARLSGNEQFF. The CDR3 DNA follows: TGTGCCTGGGCCAGACTTTCTGGCAATGAGCAGTTCTTC.

The rearrangement joins TRBV7-2 to TRBJ1-6; D gene uncertain. CDR3 size: 15 residues. The V end was cut by 2 bases, the J end by 8 bases, with 13 bases between. Germline CDR1 and CDR2: SGHTA and FQGNSA. DNA for the CDR3: TGTGCCAGCAGCTTAATGGGGAGATGGGATTCACCCCTCCACTTT. It encodes CASSLMGRWDSPLHF.

The sample holds a few counts of this clonotype. The chain combines TRBV4-1 with TRBJ2-7, with 7 bases lining up with TRBD2. CDR1 and CDR2 (germline): MGHRA, YSYEKL. The CDR3 length is 14 residues. V trimming: 4 bases; J trimming: 6 bases; junction bases outside the gene matches: 9. CDR3 nucleotides: TGCGCCAGCAGCCTCTTGGGGGGGTCCGGCGAGCAGTACTTC. Its protein product is CASSLLGGSGEQYF.

The J gene is TRBJ1-6, the V gene TRBV20-1, with no clear D. V shed 5 bases and J shed 6 bases, with 11 bases lying between them. Germline lookup yields CDR1 DFQATT and CDR2 SNEGSKA (reference sequence). The length of the CDR3 is 13 residues. In DNA form, the CDR3 reads TGCAGTGCTTCCGGTCGGCGTAATTCACCCCTCCACTTT. Translation: CSASGRRNSPLHF.

Ten or more counts support this clonotype. V is TRBV7-8 and J is TRBJ1-5; no firm D call. Between the trimmed V and J ends, which lost 5 bases and 0 bases, there was a span of 11 bases. Germline V gives CDR1 SGHVS, CDR2 FQNEAQ. The CDR3 spans 15 residues. CDR3 amino acids: CASSPARASNQPQHF. CDR3 coding DNA: TGTGCCAGCAGCCCGGCGAGGGCTAGCAATCAGCCCCAGCATTTT.